The present T cell receptor (beta chain) was sequenced within a study of shared clonotypes between healthy human individuals. Donors had no recently reported acute infections or vaccinations and were HIV-negative. Execution of the assay was at deep level. Measured with immunoSEQ multiplex PCR; TCRdb has only the in-frame clones, and not every one. The sample includes around 430,000 clones, 79% of them seen just once. Trimming at V came to 5 bases and at J to 4 bases, leaving 6 bases not matched to a gene. This CDR3 has 15 amino acids. The germline V gene encodes CDR1 MNHEY and CDR2 SMNVEV (reference sequence).

The chain carries TRBV27 and TRBJ2-1, with 9 bases lining up with TRBD1. Sequences were obtained from PBMCs. The clonotype comes from a woman aged 40 to 49 in good health. Some clones in this sample may be carry-over from other donors' samples. The CDR3 protein is CASSLGTGNYNEQFF. DNA for the CDR3: TGTGCCAGCAGTCTGGGGACAGGGAATTACAATGAGCAGTTCTTC.